Each of the 7 T cell receptor beta chains below was sequenced from the same sample in a study of blood T cell repertoires in COVID-19. TCRdb keeps only in-frame clones here, not all; method: immunoSEQ multiplex PCR. The sample carries 280,000 or so clones, about nine tenths recorded once. Material for sequencing was peripheral blood. These receptors all come from an older woman with acute or convalescent COVID-19.

CDR3 sequence: CASSPTGESTGELFF. CDR3 bases: TGTGCCAGCTCACCCACAGGGGAGTCCACCGGGGAGCTGTTTTTT. The V gene is TRBV18, the J gene TRBJ2-2; 7 bases match TRBD1. The CDR3 runs to 15 residues. V lost 3 bases to trimming and J lost 4 bases; unmatched junction nucleotides: 5. From germline, CDR1 is KGHSH and CDR2 LQKENI.

The genes are TRBV10-3 and TRBJ2-7; 9 positions agree with TRBD1. CDR3 length equals 14 residues. Germline assignment: CDR1 ENHRY and CDR2 SYGVKD. V dropped 7 bases and J dropped 3; count of bases not matched to a gene: 7. The CDR3 DNA sequence: TGTGCCATCAAGAACGACAGGGGGGGCTACGAGCAGTACTTC. Residues: CAIKNDRGGYEQYF.

This rearrangement joins TRBV18 to TRBJ2-1; 10 nucleotides agree with TRBD1. This CDR3 has 15 residues. Germline CDR1 KGHSH, CDR2 LQKENI. With V trimmed by 1 base and J by 7 bases, 4 bases remained unmatched. The CDR3 DNA sequence: TGTGCCAGCTCACCACTCGACAGGGGGCGGAATGAGCAGTTCTTC. The encoded protein is CASSPLDRGRNEQFF.

The chain has TRBV4-2 and TRBJ2-7; 11 bases are shared with TRBD2. CDR1 and CDR2 from the germline V gene are LGHNA and YNFKEQ. CDR3 size: 18 residues. The V and J ends lost 1 base and 2 bases, in that order; junction bases with no gene match: 10. CDR3 amino acids: CASSQVGASGGKAYEQYF. CDR3 DNA sequence: TGTGCCAGCAGCCAAGTTGGGGCTAGCGGGGGGAAGGCCTACGAGCAGTACTTC.

The V call is TRBV2, the J call TRBJ2-7; tentatively, D is TRBD2 (6 bases). Germline V gives CDR1 SNHLY, CDR2 FYNNEI. CDR3 length: 11 residues. V gave up 7 bases and J gave up 6 bases, with 10 bases separating them. The CDR3, as DNA: TGTGCCAGCATAGCGGCCTCCGAGCAGTACTTC. Translated, it gives CASIAASEQYF.

The chain uses TRBV7-8 and TRBJ1-4, with 9 bases fitting TRBD1. CDR3 length: 16 residues. The germline gives CDR1 SGHVS, CDR2 FQNEAQ. V shed 3 bases and J 4 bases; nucleotides not matched to a gene: 6. As DNA, the CDR3 is TGTGCCAGCAGCTTGGGACAGGGCTTTATTAATGAAAAACTGTTTTTT. Protein product: CASSLGQGFINEKLFF.

This rearrangement joins TRBV5-1 to TRBJ2-7, with unresolved D. V lost 6 bases, J lost 0 bases, and 13 bases lay in between. The CDR3 loop spans 14 amino acids. Germline loops: CDR1 SGHRS, CDR2 YFSETQ. The CDR3 sequence is CASTTSLSSYEQYF. In DNA, the CDR3 is TGCGCCAGCACTACGAGCCTGAGCTCCTACGAGCAGTACTTC.